The 23 T cell receptor beta chains in this list originate from one sample, sequenced in a study of shared clonotypes between healthy human individuals. TCRdb's copy holds only in-frame clones and misses some; the assay was immunoSEQ multiplex PCR. Altogether about 2.4 million clones are present, more than 90% being singletons, with the ten largest covering under 0.15%. The sequencing input was naive CD4+ T cells sorted from blood. Regarding subset: CD45RA+ positively selected. The receptors were sampled from a man aged 18 to 35 in good health.

CDR3: CASSLGTSDSGNTIYF. CDR3 nucleotide sequence: TGCGCCAGCAGCTTGGGGACAAGTGACTCTGGAAACACCATATATTTT. The V call is TRBV5-1, the J call TRBJ1-3; D perhaps matches TRBD1 (5 bases). Germline V lookup: CDR1 SGHRS, CDR2 YFSETQ. The CDR3 runs 16 residues. V was pared by 0 bases and J by 0 bases, with 10 bases between.

The chain combines TRBV10-1 with TRBJ2-7; 9 bases are shared with TRBD2. The ends lost 4 bases at V and 2 bases at J; junction bases unmatched: 3. The CDR3 runs 14 residues. Germline assignment: CDR1 WNHNN and CDR2 SYGVQD (reference sequence). Here the CDR3 reads CASSGAGGPYEQYF. As DNA, the CDR3 is TGCGCCAGCAGTGGAGCGGGAGGACCCTACGAGCAGTACTTC.

In regard to this clone: Distinct nucleotide sequences in the sample also encode this CDR3. The rearrangement uses TRBV6-5 and TRBJ1-5; D remains unclear. Germline V gene data show CDR1 as MNHEY and CDR2 as SVGAGI. Trimming removed 0 bases at V and 0 bases at J, with 6 bases between. The CDR3 totals 15 residues. CDR3 nucleotides: TGTGCCAGCAGTTACTCGAGGAATAGCAATCAGCCCCAGCATTTT. Translated: CASSYSRNSNQPQHF.

The V gene is TRBV6-1, the J gene TRBJ2-4, with no clear D. The germline V gene has CDR1 MNHNS and CDR2 SASEGT. This CDR3 comprises 15 residues. Trimming took 0 bases from V and 6 from J, leaving 12 bases between them. The CDR3 is CASSEASRFGNIQYF. CDR3 in DNA: TGTGCCAGCAGTGAAGCTTCCCGCTTTGGAAACATTCAGTACTTC.

The gene calls are TRBV18 and TRBJ1-2, with D perhaps matching TRBD1 (5 bases). Per germline, CDR1 KGHSH and CDR2 LQKENI. CDR3 length: 14 amino acids. Trimming took 3 bases from V and 6 from J, leaving 14 bases between them. The CDR3 loop reads CASSPDTRGDGYTF. The CDR3 DNA reads TGTGCCAGCTCACCGGACACAAGAGGGGATGGCTACACCTTC.

The chain is built from TRBV6-5 and TRBJ2-3; D is possibly TRBD2 (6 bases). Trimming removed 6 bases at V and 1 base at J, with 14 bases between. The CDR3 runs 15 residues. Germline CDR1 and CDR2: MNHEY and SVGAGI. CDR3 region: CASRGAGLGTDTQYF. The CDR3 DNA follows: TGTGCCAGCAGGGGAGCGGGCCTCGGCACAGATACGCAGTATTTT.

The rearrangement uses TRBV11-1 and TRBJ1-5; 7 bases agree with TRBD1. Germline V CDR1 and CDR2: SGHAT, FQDESV (reference sequence). Trimming took 1 base from V and 7 from J; bases not matched to a gene: 1. CDR3 length equals 13 residues. This CDR3 reads CASSLEQGQPQHF. For the CDR3, the DNA is TGTGCCAGCAGCTTAGAACAGGGGCAGCCCCAGCATTTT.

The V gene is TRBV19, the J gene TRBJ1-2; 9 bases line up with TRBD1. Germline lookup yields CDR1 LNHDA and CDR2 SQIVND (reference sequence). The CDR3 runs 14 residues. The ends lost 6 bases at V and 4 bases at J; junction bases unmatched: 6. The DNA of the CDR3 is TGTGCCAGTAGGGTAACAGGGGGCGTCTATGGCTACACCTTC. Translation gives CASRVTGGVYGYTF. Full variable domain (outside the CDR3, taken from reference TRBV19 and TRBJ1-2): DGGITQSPKYLFRKEGQNVTLSCEQNLNHDAMYWYRQDPGQGLRLIYYSQIVNDFQKGDIAEGYSVSREKKESFPLTVTSAQKNPTAFYLCASRVTGGVYGYTFGSGTRLTVV.

The CDR3 here is CASSYGRVGIGYGYTF. The CDR3 DNA sequence: TGTGCCAGCAGTTACGGTAGGGTAGGGATCGGCTATGGCTACACCTTC. This rearrangement joins TRBV6-5 to TRBJ1-2; unclear D gene. This CDR3 has 16 amino acids. Germline CDR1 and CDR2: MNHEY and SVGAGI. Trimming stripped 2 bases from V and 4 bases from J, with 17 bases between.

The chain has TRBV6-1 and TRBJ2-7; D is unclear. V dropped 2 bases and J dropped 0 bases, with 8 bases sitting between them. Germline V CDR1 and CDR2: MNHNS, SASEGT. This CDR3 region has 14 residues. CDR3 region: CASSEMSISYEQYF. The CDR3 nucleotides read TGTGCCAGCAGTGAAATGTCTATCTCCTACGAGCAGTACTTC.

This clone was observed once. The V and J genes are TRBV6-5 and TRBJ1-1; possible D gene TRBD1, 5 bases. Looked up from germline, CDR1 is MNHEY and CDR2 is SVGAGI. This CDR3 has 12 amino acids. V lost 2 bases and J 9 bases, leaving 10 bases between the germline ends. The CDR3 protein is CASSYGAGKAFF. The DNA of the CDR3 is TGTGCCAGCAGTTACGGGGCCGGGAAAGCTTTCTTT.

Notes on this clone: The same CDR3 can be traced to other DNA sequences in this sample. The chain links TRBV20-1 to TRBJ2-5; D is ambiguous. With 6 bases removed from V and 5 bases from J, the gap between germline ends came to 10 bases. This CDR3 spans 11 amino acids. Per the germline V gene, CDR1 is DFQATT and CDR2 is SNEGSKA (reference sequence). CDR3 sequence (DNA): TGCAGTGCCACTTTAGGGGAGACCCAGTACTTC. This translates into CSATLGETQYF.

The gene calls are TRBV7-2 and TRBJ2-1; 9 nucleotides match TRBD1. Germline values: CDR1 SGHTA, CDR2 FQGNSA. V gave up 6 bases and J gave up 4 bases; unmatched junction bases: 7. CDR3 length: 15 amino acids. The CDR3 here is CASRSPGTGYNEQFF. CDR3 nucleotides: TGTGCCAGCAGATCGCCCGGGACAGGGTACAATGAGCAGTTCTTC. The complete variable domain, with remaining parts taken from reference TRBV7-2 and TRBJ2-1, reads GAGVSQSPSNKVTEKGKDVELRCDPISGHTALYWYRQSLGQGLEFLIYFQGNSAPDKSGLPSDRFSAERTGGSVSTLTIQRTQQEDSAVYLCASRSPGTGYNEQFFGPGTRLTVL.

The chain joins TRBV30 to TRBJ1-2; 8 bases are a match to TRBD1. The CDR3 has 12 amino acids. J was trimmed by 4 bases and V by 5 bases; bases with no gene match: 3. Germline V gives CDR1 GTSNPN, CDR2 SVGIG (reference sequence). CDR3 sequence reads: CAWGTGLYGYTF. CDR3 in DNA: TGTGCCTGGGGGACAGGCCTCTATGGCTACACCTTC.

The chain couples TRBV30 to TRBJ2-5; D remains unclear. The CDR3 sequence is 14 residues long. Trimming took 0 bases from V and 1 from J, leaving 9 bases between them. CDR1 GTSNPN and CDR2 SVGIG come from the germline V gene (reference sequence). The CDR3 loop reads CAWSVFAAQETQYF. For the CDR3, the DNA is TGTGCCTGGAGTGTATTCGCAGCCCAAGAGACCCAGTACTTC.

V usage is TRBV5-6 and J usage is TRBJ2-5; D unresolved. Trimming took off 2 bases at V and 5 bases at J, with 22 bases between the two ends. Per the germline V gene, CDR1 is SGHDT and CDR2 is YYEEEE. The CDR3 extends over 17 amino acids. The chain's CDR3 is CASSFKPPSPSRETQYF. CDR3 nucleotides: TGTGCCAGCAGCTTCAAACCCCCCTCACCCAGCCGCGAGACCCAGTACTTC.

The chain uses TRBV7-8 and TRBJ1-3; 7 bases align to TRBD1. Trimming at V came to 1 base and at J to 2 bases, leaving 11 bases not matched to a gene. The CDR3 sequence is 18 residues long. Per germline, CDR1 SGHVS and CDR2 FQNEAQ. CDR3 amino acids: CASSLVRPPGGTGNTIYF. Here the CDR3 DNA reads TGTGCCAGCAGCTTAGTCCGCCCACCAGGGGGAACTGGAAACACCATATATTTT.

The V gene is TRBV7-2, the J gene TRBJ2-4; no firm D call. The germline V gene encodes CDR1 SGHTA and CDR2 FQGNSA. V lost 0 bases and J 1 base, leaving 10 bases between the germline ends. The CDR3 runs 16 residues. This chain's CDR3 is CASSLAWNVAKNIQYF. In DNA, the CDR3 is TGTGCCAGCAGCTTAGCCTGGAACGTGGCCAAAAACATTCAGTACTTC. Full variable domain (rest looked up from reference TRBV7-2 and TRBJ2-4): GAGVSQSPSNKVTEKGKDVELRCDPISGHTALYWYRQSLGQGLEFLIYFQGNSAPDKSGLPSDRFSAERTGGSVSTLTIQRTQQEDSAVYLCASSLAWNVAKNIQYFGAGTRLSVL.

This clone was recorded once. This sequence joins TRBV7-8 and TRBJ1-2, with D perhaps matching TRBD1 (6 bases). The V end lost 5 bases, the J end lost 2 bases, and 21 bases lay between the germline ends. CDR3 length: 17 amino acids. Germline-derived CDR1 and CDR2 are SGHVS and FQNEAQ. CDR3 residues: CASSLRLQGRGNYGYTF. For the CDR3, the DNA is TGTGCCAGCAGCCTACGACTACAGGGAAGAGGAAACTATGGCTACACCTTC. The full variable domain, completed using reference TRBV7-8 and TRBJ1-2, is GAGVSQSPRYKVAKRGQDVALRCDPISGHVSLFWYQQALGQGPEFLTYFQNEAQLDKSGLPSDRFFAERPEGSVSTLKIQRTQQEDSAVYLCASSLRLQGRGNYGYTFGSGTRLTVV.

A few counts support this clone. This CDR3 is also generated by other DNA sequences in the sample. The chain couples TRBV6-6 to TRBJ2-2; D not resolved. The CDR3 covers 14 residues. Trimming removed 0 bases from V and 1 base from J, with 3 bases in between. Germline assignment: CDR1 MNHNY and CDR2 SVGAGI (reference sequence). The CDR3 nucleotides read TGTGCCAGCAGTTACTCTAGGAACACCGGGGAGCTGTTTTTT. This gives the protein CASSYSRNTGELFF.

V gene TRBV5-1 combines with J gene TRBJ2-1, with D tentatively TRBD2 (6 bases). This CDR3 has 16 residues. In germline, CDR1 is SGHRS, CDR2 YFSETQ. Trimming left V 1 base short and J 0 bases short, with 11 bases between. CDR3: CASSLNAGSSYNEQFF. The DNA for the CDR3 is TGCGCCAGCAGCTTGAACGCGGGGAGCTCCTACAATGAGCAGTTCTTC.

This chain connects TRBV7-9 to TRBJ1-2; unclear D gene. The V end was cut by 1 base, the J end by 7 bases, with 10 bases between. The CDR3 is made up of 13 amino acids. CDR1 is SEHNR and CDR2 is FQNEAQ in the germline V gene (reference sequence). The CDR3 protein is CASSLVLDGGYTF. In nucleotides, the CDR3 is TGTGCCAGCAGCTTAGTCTTGGACGGTGGCTACACCTTC.

The rearrangement links TRBV5-1 to TRBJ2-1; maybe TRBD1 (5 bases). The CDR3 runs to 13 residues. In germline, CDR1 is SGHRS, CDR2 YFSETQ. Trimming shortened V by 1 base and J by 5 bases, and 7 bases separated the two germline ends. CDR3 in amino acids: CASSLIQDNEQFF. CDR3 DNA: TGCGCCAGCAGCTTGATACAGGACAATGAGCAGTTCTTC.